The 32 T cell receptor beta chains presented below share a single source sample, sequenced in a study of CD8 T cells in cerebrospinal fluid in Alzheimer's disease. TCRdb reanalyzed the 10x single-cell sequencing reads and collapses them to one entry per CDR3 protein, without DNA. The table lists around 1,700 distinct CDR3 sequences, with 10% in the top ten. Sequenced material: cerebrospinal fluid. The source is a human donor in good health.

Judged by frequency, this clonotype is medium-sized (0.01 to 0.1%). The V and J genes are TRBV5-1 and TRBJ2-2; the D call from TCRdb, TRBD1, cannot be confirmed without DNA. The CDR3 runs to 16 residues. Germline assignment: CDR1 SGHRS and CDR2 YFSETQ. Here the CDR3 reads CASSLGTAEEAGELFF.

This clonotype counts as medium-sized by frequency. V gene TRBV2 combines with J gene TRBJ2-3; there is no DNA to check the TCRdb D call of TRBD1. The CDR3 loop spans 16 amino acids. Per the germline V gene, CDR1 is SNHLY and CDR2 is FYNNEI. The CDR3 sequence is CASSTPGGDQADTQYF.

By frequency, this clonotype registers medium-sized (0.01 to 0.1%). The J gene is TRBJ2-7, the V gene TRBV7-2; TCRdb's D call of TRBD2 is untestable without DNA. The CDR3 sequence is 16 residues long. CDR1 is SGHTA and CDR2 is FQGNSA in the germline V gene. The CDR3 spells CASSLVGARTSGEQYF.

In terms of frequency, this clonotype is medium-sized (0.01 to 0.1%). This chain uses TRBV2 with TRBJ2-7; TCRdb's D call of TRBD1 is untestable without DNA. The germline gives CDR1 SNHLY, CDR2 FYNNEI. The CDR3 contains 13 residues. This CDR3 reads CATSDRGGDEQYF.

This clonotype is labeled medium-sized (0.01 to 0.1%) based on frequency. The chain couples TRBV6-6 to TRBJ2-7; TCRdb's D call of TRBD1 is untestable without DNA. Germline V gene lookup returns CDR1 MNHNY and CDR2 SVGAGI (reference sequence). The CDR3 sequence is 15 residues long. This CDR3 reads CASSLDDRDTYEQYF.

Frequency places this clonotype as medium-sized. V usage is TRBV12-5 and J usage is TRBJ2-7. Per the germline V gene, CDR1 is LGHNT and CDR2 is FRNRAP. The CDR3 consists of 16 residues. The CDR3 protein is CASGLGLNRSSYEQYF.

The chain recombines TRBV13 with TRBJ2-2. The CDR3 is 15 residues long. From germline, CDR1 is PRHDT and CDR2 FYEKMQ (reference sequence). The CDR3 here is CASSLNGEWTGELFF.

According to its frequency, this clonotype is medium-sized. The chain combines TRBV12-3 or TRBV12-4 with TRBJ2-3; no DNA is available, so the TRBD1 call from TCRdb remains unchecked. This CDR3 has 16 amino acids. CDR3 in amino acids: CASSLRLAGRTDTQYF.

V and J are TRBV30 and TRBJ2-2; the D call of TRBD2 rests on TCRdb alone, since no DNA is present to check it. The CDR3 is 13 amino acids. Germline assignment: CDR1 GTSNPN and CDR2 SVGIG (reference sequence). The CDR3 region is CAWSTSSAGELFF.

This clonotype is medium-sized by frequency. The chain recombines TRBV5-1 with TRBJ1-3; TCRdb selects TRBD1, and the lack of DNA leaves this call unchecked. The CDR3 consists of 16 residues. From germline, CDR1 is SGHRS and CDR2 YFSETQ. CDR3 in amino acids: CASSLVGGHSGNTIYF.

The CDR3: CASSLGTGLPIYF. J is TRBJ1-3 and V is TRBV5-6; the D call of TRBD1 rests on TCRdb alone, since no DNA is present to check it. The CDR3 spans 13 residues. In germline, CDR1 is SGHDT, CDR2 YYEEEE.

In terms of frequency, this clonotype is medium-sized. J is TRBJ1-4 and V is TRBV29-1; the TCRdb call, TRBD1, lacks DNA for checking. CDR1 is SQVTM and CDR2 is ANQGSEA in the germline V gene. The CDR3 spans 13 residues. This CDR3 reads CSVETDRDEKLFF.

Considering frequency, this clonotype is medium-sized. The chain combines TRBV27 with TRBJ2-3; the TRBD1 assignment by TCRdb is unverifiable without DNA. CDR1 is MNHEY and CDR2 is SMNVEV in the germline V gene (reference sequence). This CDR3 has 15 residues. CDR3 in amino acids: CASSPRPQATDTQYF.

Frequency places this clonotype as medium-sized. The chain uses TRBV6-6 and TRBJ2-7; TCRdb returns TRBD1, unconfirmable since there is no DNA. The CDR3 contains 15 residues. Per germline, CDR1 MNHNY and CDR2 SVGAGI (reference sequence). This CDR3 reads CASSDWGGRAYEQYF.

Frequency places this clonotype as medium-sized. The CDR3 reads CSASRDRAGGELFF. The chain joins TRBV20-1 to TRBJ2-2; TCRdb indicates TRBD1, and absent DNA this call remains unverified. Germline CDR1 DFQATT, CDR2 SNEGSKA (reference sequence). The CDR3 runs 14 residues.

The chain joins TRBV27 to TRBJ1-6; the TCRdb D gene call, TRBD1, has no DNA to confirm it. This CDR3 contains 22 residues. Germline loops: CDR1 MNHEY, CDR2 SMNVEV (reference sequence). The CDR3 sequence: CASSLGSVGTSIYGSYNSPLHF.

According to its frequency, this clonotype is medium-sized. This chain uses TRBV6-5 with TRBJ1-4; TCRdb designates TRBD1, a call that cannot be tested without DNA. CDR3 length equals 19 residues. Looked up from germline, CDR1 is MNHEY and CDR2 is SVGAGI. The CDR3 loop is CASSYSHTSWTGRFEKLFF.

This clonotype is deemed medium-sized (0.01 to 0.1%) by its frequency. The chain is built from TRBV7-9 and TRBJ2-1. Germline V gene lookup returns CDR1 SEHNR and CDR2 FQNEAQ (reference sequence). The CDR3 loop spans 14 amino acids. CDR3 sequence reads: CASSLSTDYNEQFF.

V usage is TRBV5-6 and J usage is TRBJ1-3. The V gene's germline CDR1 is SGHDT and CDR2 YYEEEE. The CDR3 extends over 16 amino acids. The CDR3 spells CASSLSRGLSGNTIYF.

According to its frequency, this clonotype is medium-sized. V is TRBV19 and J is TRBJ1-2; TCRdb's D call, TRBD1, is unchecked because there is no DNA. Germline loops: CDR1 LNHDA, CDR2 SQIVND (reference sequence). This CDR3 is 12 amino acids long. CDR3 protein: CASSDRGRGYTF.

This clonotype is classed as medium-sized by frequency. This rearrangement joins TRBV6-5 to TRBJ1-1; TCRdb's D gene call, TRBD1, goes unchecked for lack of DNA. This CDR3 has 14 residues. Per the germline V gene, CDR1 is MNHEY and CDR2 is SVGAGI. The CDR3 spells CASRTPGKNTEAFF.

According to its frequency, this clonotype is medium-sized. The chain combines TRBV3-1 with TRBJ2-7; TCRdb's D call, TRBD2, is unchecked because there is no DNA. The CDR3 has 16 amino acids. Germline CDR1 is LGHDT and CDR2 is YNNKEL (reference sequence). The CDR3: CASSQDQAGGYYEQYF.

This clonotype is labeled medium-sized based on frequency. The V call is TRBV6-5, the J call TRBJ1-2. CDR3 length: 17 amino acids. The germline CDR1 and CDR2 sequences are MNHEY and SVGAGI. The CDR3 is CASSYSTFRLANYGYTF.

This clonotype is labeled large based on frequency. The gene calls are TRBV2 and TRBJ2-4. This CDR3 has 13 amino acids. The germline gives CDR1 SNHLY, CDR2 FYNNEI. This chain's CDR3 is CASSDTVKNIQYF.

The chain is built from TRBV5-4 and TRBJ1-1. Germline CDR1 SGHNT, CDR2 YYREEE (reference sequence). This CDR3 is built from 14 residues. The CDR3 sequence is CASSLGQSNTEAFF.

This clonotype is medium-sized by frequency. The V gene is TRBV29-1, the J gene TRBJ1-1; checking the TCRdb D call of TRBD1 is not possible without DNA. The CDR3 consists of 13 residues. In germline, CDR1 is SQVTM, CDR2 ANQGSEA. The CDR3: CSTRQLPNTEAFF.

This clonotype is identified as medium-sized (0.01 to 0.1%) from frequency. This chain uses TRBV9 with TRBJ2-2; TCRdb indicates TRBD2, and absent DNA this call remains unverified. The germline CDR1 and CDR2 sequences are SGDLS and YYNGEE. The CDR3 has 16 amino acids. The CDR3 loop is CASSQRRLAGNGELFF. Based on the CDR3 plus reference TRBV9 and TRBJ2-2, the full variable domain is DSGVTQTPKHLITATGQRVTLRCSPRSGDLSVYWYQQSLDQGLQFLIQYYNGEERAKGNILERFSAQQFPDLHSELNLSSLELGDSALYFCASSQRRLAGNGELFFGEGSRLTVL.

According to its frequency, this clonotype is medium-sized. V usage is TRBV9 and J usage is TRBJ1-6; TCRdb gives TRBD1 as the D gene, but with no DNA this cannot be confirmed. The CDR3 is 18 residues long. CDR1 is SGDLS and CDR2 is YYNGEE in the germline V gene. CDR3 protein: CASSVGEGQGLRYSPLHF.

This clonotype is classed as medium-sized by frequency. The V call is TRBV5-1, the J call TRBJ2-1; the D call of TRBD2 rests on TCRdb alone, since no DNA is present to check it. The CDR3 sequence is 15 residues long. Germline V lookup: CDR1 SGHRS, CDR2 YFSETQ. The CDR3 sequence: CASSLEPRDYNEQFF. The full variable domain, completed using reference TRBV5-1 and TRBJ2-1, is KAGVTQTPRYLIKTRGQQVTLSCSPISGHRSVSWYQQTPGQGLQFLFEYFSETQRNKGNFPGRFSGRQFSNSRSEMNVSTLELGDSALYLCASSLEPRDYNEQFFGPGTRLTVL.

Judged by frequency, this clonotype is medium-sized. The chain employs TRBV28 and TRBJ2-7; the D call from TCRdb, TRBD1, cannot be confirmed without DNA. Germline V gene sequence: CDR1 MDHEN, CDR2 SYDVKM. The CDR3 spans 19 residues. CDR3 protein: CASSDPPGQGMGSSYEQYF.

This clonotype is identified as medium-sized from frequency. The V gene is TRBV29-1, the J gene TRBJ2-1; TCRdb selects TRBD2, and the lack of DNA leaves this call unchecked. The CDR3 is made up of 14 amino acids. Per the germline V gene, CDR1 is SQVTM and CDR2 is ANQGSEA. The CDR3 spells CSAGTSGRAREQFF.

This clonotype is classed as medium-sized by frequency. The chain combines TRBV6-6 with TRBJ2-3. CDR1 MNHNY and CDR2 SVGAGI come from the germline V gene (reference sequence). This CDR3 is 15 amino acids long. CDR3 loop: CASSYPDDGTDTQYF.